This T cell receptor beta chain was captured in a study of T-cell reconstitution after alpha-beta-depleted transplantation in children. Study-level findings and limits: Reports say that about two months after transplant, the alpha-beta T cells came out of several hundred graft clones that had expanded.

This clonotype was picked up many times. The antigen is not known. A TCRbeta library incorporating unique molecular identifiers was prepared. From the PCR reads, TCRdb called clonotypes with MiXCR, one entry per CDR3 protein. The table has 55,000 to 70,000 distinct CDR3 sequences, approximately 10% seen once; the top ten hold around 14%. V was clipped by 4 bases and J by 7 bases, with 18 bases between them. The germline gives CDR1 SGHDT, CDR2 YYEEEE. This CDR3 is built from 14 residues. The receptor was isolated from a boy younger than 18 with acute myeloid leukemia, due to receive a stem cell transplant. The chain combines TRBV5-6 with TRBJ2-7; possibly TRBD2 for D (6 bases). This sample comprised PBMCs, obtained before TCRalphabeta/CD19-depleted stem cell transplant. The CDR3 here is CASSQGPGGVEQYF. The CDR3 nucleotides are TGTGCCAGCAGCCAGGGACCCGGGGGTGTGGAGCAGTACTTC.